This T cell receptor beta chain was profiled in a study of T-cell memory formation after mild COVID-19. This clonotype showed up just a few times. CDR1 and CDR2 (germline): LGHDT, YNNKEL (reference sequence). The germline V and J ends were trimmed by 2 bases and 6 bases, with 5 bases remaining between them. The CDR3 runs to 12 residues. 5'RACE primed from the constant segment yielded TCR alpha and TCR beta cDNA libraries bearing sample barcodes and UMIs. TCRdb independently ran MiXCR on the 5' RACE reads; one entry per CDR3 protein. In the table there are some 320,000 distinct CDR3 sequences, about a sixth of which are singletons.

The chain is built from TRBV3-1 and TRBJ2-1, with D unclear. This sequence originates from a man younger than 35 who had mild COVID-19 (a few samples of this study predate the infection). Cell type and time point are not known. Source material: PBMCs or a T cell subset sorted from them (not recorded which). The DNA of the CDR3 is TGTGCCAGCAGCCAACGGATCAATGAGCAGTTCTTC. This encodes CASSQRINEQFF.